The 8 T cell receptor beta chains below all came from one sample that was sequenced in a study of cytomegalovirus exposure and HLA in healthy donors. The PCR had 60 Vbeta and 13 Jbeta primers. Libraries were prepared by immunoSEQ multiplex PCR; TCRdb keeps only in-frame clonotypes and omits some of them. In the table there are tens of thousands of clones, about four fifths of which are singletons. The sequenced sample was PBMCs. The receptors come from a man younger than 30 in good health and CMV-seropositive.

The V gene is TRBV10-3, the J gene TRBJ2-7; TRBD2 matches at 10 bases. The CDR3 is 13 amino acids. CDR1 is ENHRY and CDR2 is SYGVKD in the germline V gene. V was pared by 3 bases and J by 6 bases, with 2 bases of the junction left unmatched. The DNA of the CDR3 is TGTGCCATCAGTGATGGGACTAGCGCCGAGCAGTACGTC. Protein: CAISDGTSAEQYV.

V gene TRBV6-1 combines with J gene TRBJ1-1, with D perhaps matching TRBD1 (5 bases). The V gene's germline CDR1 is MNHNS and CDR2 SASEGT. The CDR3 consists of 15 residues. V lost 1 base and J 5 bases, leaving 14 bases between the germline ends. The CDR3 loop is CASSEEEGTSTEAFF. The CDR3 DNA reads TGTGCCAGCAGTGAAGAGGAGGGGACGAGTACTGAAGCTTTCTTT.

The rearrangement uses TRBV30 and TRBJ1-1; tentatively, D is TRBD1 (5 bases). Germline V gene lookup returns CDR1 GTSNPN and CDR2 SVGIG (reference sequence). V shed 1 base and J shed 8 bases, with 8 bases lying between them. The CDR3 has 11 residues. CDR3 nucleotide sequence: TGTGCCTGGAGTGGCGGGGGGGAAGCTTTCTTT. This sequence encodes CAWSGGGEAFF.

V and J are TRBV28 and TRBJ2-2, with 7 positions matching TRBD1. CDR1 is MDHEN and CDR2 is SYDVKM in the germline V gene. The CDR3 consists of 14 residues. The J segment lost 7 bases and the V segment lost 2 bases, leaving 4 bases of the junction unmatched. This CDR3 reads CASSLSRGRGELFF. In nucleotides, the CDR3 is TGTGCCAGCAGTTTAAGTAGGGGGCGCGGGGAGCTGTTTTTT.

The chain combines TRBV7-2 with TRBJ1-1; a weak D match, TRBD1 (6 bases). Germline lookup yields CDR1 SGHTA and CDR2 FQGNSA. This CDR3 is built from 13 residues. The V end lost 5 bases, the J end lost 11 bases, and 18 bases lay between the germline ends. The CDR3 reads CASSPHYRAGAFF. CDR3 coding DNA: TGTGCCAGCAGCCCACACTACAGGGCTGGCGCTTTCTTT.

This clone showed up just once. The rearrangement links TRBV6-1 to TRBJ1-4; D possibly corresponds to TRBD1 (5 bases). CDR1 and CDR2 (germline): MNHNS, SASEGT. CDR3 length: 14 amino acids. Trimming left V 5 bases short and J 0 bases short, with 7 bases between. In DNA, the CDR3 is TGTGCCAGCAGTCCCAGGGCAACTAATGAAAAACTGTTTTTT. Protein product: CASSPRATNEKLFF.

This clone was counted a few times. This chain links TRBV30 with TRBJ2-6; D gene uncertain. Per the germline V gene, CDR1 is GTSNPN and CDR2 is SVGIG (reference sequence). This CDR3 region has 13 residues. V was clipped by 0 bases and J by 3 bases, with 3 bases between them. CDR3 in amino acids: CAWSVHGANVLTF. CDR3 nucleotide sequence: TGTGCCTGGAGTGTACATGGGGCCAACGTCCTGACTTTC.

The rearrangement uses TRBV5-4 and TRBJ2-3, with 12 bases matching TRBD1. V trimming: 4 bases; J trimming: 5 bases; junction bases outside the gene matches: 8. This CDR3 comprises 16 residues. CDR1 and CDR2 from the germline V gene are SGHNT and YYREEE (reference sequence). CDR3 loop: CASSPPGQGAGDTQYF. CDR3 in DNA: TGTGCCAGCAGCCCCCCGGGACAGGGGGCAGGAGATACGCAGTATTTT. Variable domain in full (rest from reference TRBV5-4 and TRBJ2-3): ETGVTQSPTHLIKTRGQQVTLRCSSQSGHNTVSWYQQALGQGPQFIFQYYREEENGRGNFPPRFSGLQFPNYSSELNVNALELDDSALYLCASSPPGQGAGDTQYFGPGTRLTVL.